This T cell receptor beta chain is from a study of cytomegalovirus exposure and HLA in healthy donors. Overall study results and limits: Researchers left out some V segments, among them TRBV6-2 and TRBV6-3, as indistinguishable. CMV antigen specificity was confirmed in vitro for a few CMV-associated chains. Presence/absence results assume similar sequencing depth per donor, which may not hold.

A multiplex PCR was run with 60 Vbeta primers and 13 Jbeta primers. Here immunoSEQ multiplex PCR was the method, and the copy in TCRdb shows in-frame clones only, minus some. The sample includes 150,000 or so clones, about 76% of them seen just once. Worth noting for this clone: Antigen unknown.

The germline CDR1 and CDR2 sequences are SGDLS and YYNGEE. This CDR3 spans 16 amino acids. The V gene end was trimmed by 0 bases and the J gene end by 8 bases; junction bases not matched to a gene: 8. This sequence originates from a male donor in good health and CMV-seronegative. The specimen was PBMCs. This chain joins TRBV9 and TRBJ2-1; 10 bases agree with TRBD2. The CDR3 nucleotides read TGTGCCAGCAGCGTAGTTCCTAGCGGGAGAGGGGATGAGCAGTTCTTC. Translating gives CASSVVPSGRGDEQFF.